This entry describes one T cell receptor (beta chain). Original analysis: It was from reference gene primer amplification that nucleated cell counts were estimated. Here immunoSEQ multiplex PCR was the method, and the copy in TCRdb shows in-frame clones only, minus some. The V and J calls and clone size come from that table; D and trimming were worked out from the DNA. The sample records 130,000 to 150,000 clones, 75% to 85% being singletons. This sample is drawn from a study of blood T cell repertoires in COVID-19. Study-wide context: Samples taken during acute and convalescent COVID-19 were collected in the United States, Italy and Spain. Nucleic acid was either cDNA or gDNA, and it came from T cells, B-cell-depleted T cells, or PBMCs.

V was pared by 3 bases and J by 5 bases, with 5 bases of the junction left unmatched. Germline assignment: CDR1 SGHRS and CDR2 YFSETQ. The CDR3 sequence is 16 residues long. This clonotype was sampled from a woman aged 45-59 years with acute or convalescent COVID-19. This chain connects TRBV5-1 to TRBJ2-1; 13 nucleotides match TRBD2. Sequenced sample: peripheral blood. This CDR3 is CASSSMGLAGNNEQFF. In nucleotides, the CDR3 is TGCGCCAGCAGCTCCATGGGACTAGCGGGAAACAATGAGCAGTTCTTC.